Listed here are 4 T cell receptor beta chains from one sample, sequenced in a study of CD8 T cells in ankylosing spondylitis. Using its own MiXCR run on the 5' RACE reads, TCRdb lists one record per CDR3 protein. This sample has approximately 250,000 distinct CDR3 sequences, with under 35% found just once. Sequencing used blood, either unsorted or a sorted T cell fraction (not recorded which). These receptors were collected from a male donor with ankylosing spondylitis or in good health (not recorded which).

This chain links TRBV28 with TRBJ2-1; 11 bases are a match to TRBD1. V trimming: 5 bases; J trimming: 7 bases; junction bases outside the gene matches: 4. The CDR3 has 14 residues. Germline V CDR1 and CDR2: MDHEN, SYDVKM. For the CDR3, the DNA is TGTGCCAGCAGTACCTGGGACAGGGGGAATGAGCAGTTCTTC. It specifies CASSTWDRGNEQFF.

This chain uses TRBV12-3 or TRBV12-4 with TRBJ1-2; 8 nucleotides match TRBD1. With 7 bases clipped from V and 2 bases from J, the junction kept 6 bases outside the gene matches. This CDR3 is 14 amino acids long. The CDR3 DNA reads TGTGCCAGCAACAACAGGGGGAGAAACTATGGCTACACCTTC. It is translated as CASNNRGRNYGYTF.

The chain is built from TRBV12-3 or TRBV12-4 and TRBJ1-1, with D unresolved. V was cut by 6 bases and J by 4 bases, with 15 bases left in between. CDR3 length: 14 residues. The CDR3 loop reads CASRPGWLGTEAFF. The DNA of the CDR3 is TGTGCCAGCAGGCCCGGTTGGCTGGGCACTGAAGCTTTCTTT.

This clonotype was counted only a few times. The V and J genes are TRBV28 and TRBJ1-5; the D is unclear. The CDR3 consists of 10 residues. The V and J ends lost 3 bases and 6 bases respectively, with 0 bases between them. Germline lookup yields CDR1 MDHEN and CDR2 SYDVKM. The CDR3 sequence: CASSFQPQHF. CDR3 DNA sequence: TGTGCCAGCAGTTTTCAGCCCCAGCATTTT.